This paragraph covers one T cell receptor beta chain sequence. What it binds is unknown. The data stem from a study of identical twins. V lost 3 bases and J lost 4; bases outside the gene matches: 9. This CDR3 spans 15 amino acids. From germline, CDR1 is SGDLS and CDR2 YYNGEE. TCRdb re-derived calls from the 5' RACE reads in MiXCR, one entry per CDR3 protein. The data show approximately 250,000 distinct CDR3 sequences, with 6.5% seen just once and less than 15% held by the top ten. Study-wide results and limits: Monozygotic twins shared more out-of-frame TCR alpha than recombination models predicted. High-abundance cord blood beta clonotypes had fewer insertions; memory repertoires showed none.

These same data were also listed under a study on T cells expressing NK-cell markers. As reported in that work: According to the study, TCR beta repertoires originated from sorted CD3+CD56+NKG2C+, CD3+CD56+NKG2C- and CD3+CD56-NKG2C+ T cells.

The specimen was CD8+ T cells sorted from blood. The receptor's source is a woman between 18 and 30 years old in good health. The chain recombines TRBV9 with TRBJ2-5; TRBD2 matches 7 bases. CDR3 coding DNA: TGTGCCAGCAGCGCCCCCAGGGAGGGGAGAGAGACCCAGTACTTC. Protein sequence: CASSAPREGRETQYF.